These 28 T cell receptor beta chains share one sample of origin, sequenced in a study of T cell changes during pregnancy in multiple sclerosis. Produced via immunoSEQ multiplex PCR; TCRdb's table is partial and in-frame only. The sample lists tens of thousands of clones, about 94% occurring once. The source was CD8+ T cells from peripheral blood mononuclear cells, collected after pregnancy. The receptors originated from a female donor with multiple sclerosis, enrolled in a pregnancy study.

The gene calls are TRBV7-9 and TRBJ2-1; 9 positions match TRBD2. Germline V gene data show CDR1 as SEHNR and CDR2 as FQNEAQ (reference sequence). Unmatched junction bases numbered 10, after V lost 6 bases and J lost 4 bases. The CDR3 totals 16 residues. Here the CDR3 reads CASSSRLADTYNEQFF. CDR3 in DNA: TGTGCCAGCAGTTCCAGACTAGCGGACACATACAATGAGCAGTTCTTC.

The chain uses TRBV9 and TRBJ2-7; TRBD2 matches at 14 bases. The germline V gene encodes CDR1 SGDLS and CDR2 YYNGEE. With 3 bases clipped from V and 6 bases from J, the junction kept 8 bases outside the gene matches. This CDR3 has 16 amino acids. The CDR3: CASSAGTSGRQSEQYF. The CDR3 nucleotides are TGTGCCAGCAGCGCTGGGACTAGCGGGAGACAAAGCGAGCAGTACTTC.

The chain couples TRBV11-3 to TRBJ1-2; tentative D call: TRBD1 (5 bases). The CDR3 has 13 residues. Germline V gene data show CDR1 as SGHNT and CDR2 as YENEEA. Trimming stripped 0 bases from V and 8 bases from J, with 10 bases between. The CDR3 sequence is CASSLEGEGGYTF. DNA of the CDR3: TGTGCCAGCAGCTTAGAAGGGGAAGGGGGCTACACCTTC.

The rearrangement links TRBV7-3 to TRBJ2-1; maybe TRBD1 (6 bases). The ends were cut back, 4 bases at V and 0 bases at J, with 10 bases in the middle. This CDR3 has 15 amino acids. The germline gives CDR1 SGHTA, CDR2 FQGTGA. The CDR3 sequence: CASSSTGSSYNEQFF. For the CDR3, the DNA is TGTGCCAGCAGCTCAACAGGGAGCTCCTACAATGAGCAGTTCTTC.

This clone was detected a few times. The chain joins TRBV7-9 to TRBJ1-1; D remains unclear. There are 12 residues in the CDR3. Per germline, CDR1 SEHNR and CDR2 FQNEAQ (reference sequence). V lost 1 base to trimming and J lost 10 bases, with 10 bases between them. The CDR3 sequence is CASSLEARPAFF. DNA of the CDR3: TGTGCCAGCAGCTTAGAGGCCAGGCCAGCTTTCTTT.

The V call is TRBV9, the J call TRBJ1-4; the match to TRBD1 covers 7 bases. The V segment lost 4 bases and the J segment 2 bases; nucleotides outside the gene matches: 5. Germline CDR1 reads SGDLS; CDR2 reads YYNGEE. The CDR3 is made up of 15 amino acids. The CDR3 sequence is CASSFTGVTNEKLFF. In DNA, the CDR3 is TGTGCCAGCAGCTTTACAGGGGTCACTAATGAAAAACTGTTTTTT.

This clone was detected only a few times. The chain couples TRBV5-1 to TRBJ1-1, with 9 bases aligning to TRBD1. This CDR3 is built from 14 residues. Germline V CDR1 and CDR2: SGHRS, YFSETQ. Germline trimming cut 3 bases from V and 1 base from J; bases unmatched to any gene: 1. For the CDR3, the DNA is TGCGCCAGCAGCTGGGGACAGGGGAACACTGAAGCTTTCTTT. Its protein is CASSWGQGNTEAFF. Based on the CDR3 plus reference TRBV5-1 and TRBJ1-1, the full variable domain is KAGVTQTPRYLIKTRGQQVTLSCSPISGHRSVSWYQQTPGQGLQFLFEYFSETQRNKGNFPGRFSGRQFSNSRSEMNVSTLELGDSALYLCASSWGQGNTEAFFGQGTRLTVV.

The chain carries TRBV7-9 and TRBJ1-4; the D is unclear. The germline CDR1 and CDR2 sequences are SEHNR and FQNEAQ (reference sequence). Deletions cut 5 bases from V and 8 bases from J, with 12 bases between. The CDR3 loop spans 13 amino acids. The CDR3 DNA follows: TGTGCCAGCAGCGGAGGGAGCCCCGAAAAACTGTTTTTT. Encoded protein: CASSGGSPEKLFF.

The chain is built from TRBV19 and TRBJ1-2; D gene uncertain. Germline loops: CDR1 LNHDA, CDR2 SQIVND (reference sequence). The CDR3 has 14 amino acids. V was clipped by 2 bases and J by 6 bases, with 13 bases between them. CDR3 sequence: CASSIPLGGDGYTF. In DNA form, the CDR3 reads TGTGCCAGTAGTATACCCTTGGGTGGAGATGGCTACACCTTC.

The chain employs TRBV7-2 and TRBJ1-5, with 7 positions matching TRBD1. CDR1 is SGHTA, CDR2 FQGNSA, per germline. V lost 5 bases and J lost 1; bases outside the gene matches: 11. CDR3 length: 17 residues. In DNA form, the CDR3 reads TGTGCCAGCAGCCCGGGTAGGGGGCCGTGGAGCAATCAGCCCCAGCATTTT. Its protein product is CASSPGRGPWSNQPQHF.

CDR3 in DNA: TGCGCCAGCAGCCAGCTCGGTAGTGAGCAGTTCTTC. Residues: CASSQLGSEQFF. This sequence joins TRBV4-1 and TRBJ2-1, with D unclear. Trimming stripped 3 bases from V and 9 bases from J, with 9 bases between. This CDR3 has 12 amino acids. The germline V gene encodes CDR1 MGHRA and CDR2 YSYEKL.

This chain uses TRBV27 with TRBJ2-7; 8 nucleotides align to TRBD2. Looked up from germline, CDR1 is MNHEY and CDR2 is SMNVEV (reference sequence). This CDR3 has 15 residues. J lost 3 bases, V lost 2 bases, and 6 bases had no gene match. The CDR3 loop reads CASSLGSGMFYEQYF. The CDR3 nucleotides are TGTGCCAGCAGTTTAGGTAGCGGGATGTTCTACGAGCAGTACTTC.

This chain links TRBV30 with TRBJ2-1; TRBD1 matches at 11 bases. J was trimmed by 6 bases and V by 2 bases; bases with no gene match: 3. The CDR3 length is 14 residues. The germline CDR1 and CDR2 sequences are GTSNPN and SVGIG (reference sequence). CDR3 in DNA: TGTGCCTGGAGTTCGGGACAGGGGGTCAATGAGCAGTTCTTC. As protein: CAWSSGQGVNEQFF.

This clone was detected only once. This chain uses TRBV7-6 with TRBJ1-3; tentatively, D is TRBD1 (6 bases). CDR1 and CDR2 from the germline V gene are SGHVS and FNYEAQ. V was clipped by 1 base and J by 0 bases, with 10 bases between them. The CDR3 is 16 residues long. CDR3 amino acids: CASSLEAGDSGNTIYF. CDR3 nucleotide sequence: TGTGCCAGCAGCTTAGAGGCAGGGGACTCTGGAAACACCATATATTTT.

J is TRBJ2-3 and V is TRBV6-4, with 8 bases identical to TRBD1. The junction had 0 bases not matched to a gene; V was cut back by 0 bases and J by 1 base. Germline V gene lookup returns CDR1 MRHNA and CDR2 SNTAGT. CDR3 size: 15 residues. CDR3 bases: TGTGCCAGCAGTGACTCGGGACAGGGCACAGATACGCAGTATTTT. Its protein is CASSDSGQGTDTQYF.

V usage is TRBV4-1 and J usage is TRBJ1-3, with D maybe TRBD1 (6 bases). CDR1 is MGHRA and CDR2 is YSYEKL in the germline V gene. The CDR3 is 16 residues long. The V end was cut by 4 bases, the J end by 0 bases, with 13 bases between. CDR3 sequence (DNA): TGCGCCAGCAGCCGAGGGGGGGGTCTCTCTGGAAACACCATATATTTT. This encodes CASSRGGGLSGNTIYF.

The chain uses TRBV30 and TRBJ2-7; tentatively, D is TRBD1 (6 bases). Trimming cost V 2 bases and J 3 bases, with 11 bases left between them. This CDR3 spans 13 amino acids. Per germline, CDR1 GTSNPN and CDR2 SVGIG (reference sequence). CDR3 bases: TGTGCCTGGAGTATCGGACAGAACTACGAGCAGTACTTC. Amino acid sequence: CAWSIGQNYEQYF.

The CDR3 DNA sequence: TGTGCCAGCAGTAAGGTATTCAGGAAGAGGGGCAATCAGCCCCAGCATTTT. Amino acids: CASSKVFRKRGNQPQHF. The rearrangement joins TRBV5-4 to TRBJ1-5; D gene ambiguous. Trimming removed 5 bases from V and 2 bases from J, with 20 bases in between. The germline CDR1 and CDR2 sequences are SGHNT and YYREEE (reference sequence). The length of the CDR3 is 17 residues. Full variable domain (missing parts from reference TRBV5-4 and TRBJ1-5): ETGVTQSPTHLIKTRGQQVTLRCSSQSGHNTVSWYQQALGQGPQFIFQYYREEENGRGNFPPRFSGLQFPNYSSELNVNALELDDSALYLCASSKVFRKRGNQPQHFGDGTRLSIL.

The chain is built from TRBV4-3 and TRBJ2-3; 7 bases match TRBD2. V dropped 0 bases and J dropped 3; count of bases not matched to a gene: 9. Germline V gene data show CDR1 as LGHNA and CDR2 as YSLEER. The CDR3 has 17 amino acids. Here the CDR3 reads CASSQDRAGELTDTQYF. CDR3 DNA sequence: TGCGCCAGCAGCCAAGATCGGGCGGGAGAATTAACAGATACGCAGTATTTT.

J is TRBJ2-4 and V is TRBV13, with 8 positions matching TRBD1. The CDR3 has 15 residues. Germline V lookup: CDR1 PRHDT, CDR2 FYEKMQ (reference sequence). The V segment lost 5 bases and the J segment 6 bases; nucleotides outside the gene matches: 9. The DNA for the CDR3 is TGTGCCAGCAGCGAGTCGACAGGGGCCTCAAACATTCAGTACTTC. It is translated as CASSESTGASNIQYF. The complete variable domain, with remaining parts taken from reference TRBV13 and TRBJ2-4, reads AAGVIQSPRHLIKEKRETATLKCYPIPRHDTVYWYQQGPGQDPQFLISFYEKMQSDKGSIPDRFSAQQFSDYHSELNMSSLELGDSALYFCASSESTGASNIQYFGAGTRLSVL.

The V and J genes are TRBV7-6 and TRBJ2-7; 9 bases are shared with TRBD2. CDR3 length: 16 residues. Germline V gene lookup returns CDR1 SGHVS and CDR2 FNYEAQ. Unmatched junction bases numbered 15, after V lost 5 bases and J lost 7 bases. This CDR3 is CASSKVAGERTEEQYF. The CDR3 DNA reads TGTGCCAGCAGCAAAGTAGCGGGAGAACGTACCGAGGAGCAGTACTTC.

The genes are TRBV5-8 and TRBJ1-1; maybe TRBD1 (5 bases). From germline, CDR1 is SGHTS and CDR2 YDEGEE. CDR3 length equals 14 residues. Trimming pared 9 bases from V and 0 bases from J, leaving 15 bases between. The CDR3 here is CAKIQVPLNTEAFF. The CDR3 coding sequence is TGTGCCAAGATACAGGTCCCCTTGAACACTGAAGCTTTCTTT.

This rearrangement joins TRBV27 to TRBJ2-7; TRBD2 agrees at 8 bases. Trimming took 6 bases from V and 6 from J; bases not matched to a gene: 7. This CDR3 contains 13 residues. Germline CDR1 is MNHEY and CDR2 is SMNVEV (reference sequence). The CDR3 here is CASSPRAGVEQYF. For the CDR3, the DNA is TGTGCCAGCAGCCCCCGAGCGGGAGTCGAGCAGTACTTC.

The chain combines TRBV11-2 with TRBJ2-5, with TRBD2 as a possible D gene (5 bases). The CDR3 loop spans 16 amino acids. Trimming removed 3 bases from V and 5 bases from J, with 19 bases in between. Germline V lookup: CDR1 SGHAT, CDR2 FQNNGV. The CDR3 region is CASSLGMWGVGETQYF. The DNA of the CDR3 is TGTGCCAGCAGCTTGGGGATGTGGGGAGTGGGGGAGACCCAGTACTTC. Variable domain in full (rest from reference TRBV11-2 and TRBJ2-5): EAGVAQSPRYKIIEKRQSVAFWCNPISGHATLYWYQQILGQGPKLLIQFQNNGVVDDSQLPKDRFSAERLKGVDSTLKIQPAKLEDSAVYLCASSLGMWGVGETQYFGPGTRLLVL.

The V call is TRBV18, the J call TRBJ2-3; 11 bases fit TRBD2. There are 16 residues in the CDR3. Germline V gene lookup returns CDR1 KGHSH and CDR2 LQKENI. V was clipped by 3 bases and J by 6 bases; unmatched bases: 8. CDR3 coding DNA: TGTGCCAGCTCACCGGGTCAGGGACTAGCGGAGGATACGCAGTATTTT. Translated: CASSPGQGLAEDTQYF.

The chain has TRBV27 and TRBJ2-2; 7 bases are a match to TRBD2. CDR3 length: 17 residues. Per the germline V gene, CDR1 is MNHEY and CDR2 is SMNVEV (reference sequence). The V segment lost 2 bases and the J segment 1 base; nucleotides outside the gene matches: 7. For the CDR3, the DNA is TGTGCCAGCAGTTTAGCGGGAGTGTCTTTGAACACCGGGGAGCTGTTTTTT. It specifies CASSLAGVSLNTGELFF.

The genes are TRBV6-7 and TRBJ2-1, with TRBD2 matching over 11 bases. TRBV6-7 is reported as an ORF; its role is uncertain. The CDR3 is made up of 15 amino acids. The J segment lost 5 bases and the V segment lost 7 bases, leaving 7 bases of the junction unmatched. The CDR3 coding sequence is TGTGCCAGCATCGTACTAGCGGGAGTTCACAATGAGCAGTTCTTC. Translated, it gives CASIVLAGVHNEQFF.

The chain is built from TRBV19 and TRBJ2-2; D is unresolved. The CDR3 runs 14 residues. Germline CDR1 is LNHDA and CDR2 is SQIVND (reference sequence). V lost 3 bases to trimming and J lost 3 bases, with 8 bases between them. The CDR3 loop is CASSITAYTGELFF. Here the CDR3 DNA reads TGTGCCAGTAGTATTACAGCCTACACCGGGGAGCTGTTTTTT. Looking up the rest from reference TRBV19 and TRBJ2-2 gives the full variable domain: DGGITQSPKYLFRKEGQNVTLSCEQNLNHDAMYWYRQDPGQGLRLIYYSQIVNDFQKGDIAEGYSVSREKKESFPLTVTSAQKNPTAFYLCASSITAYTGELFFGEGSRLTVL.